This entry describes one T cell receptor beta chain. This sample stems from a study of T cell changes during pregnancy in multiple sclerosis. Germline loops: CDR1 SGHDT, CDR2 YYEEEE. The CDR3 runs to 15 residues. V shed 0 bases and J shed 5 bases, with 14 bases lying between them. Repertoires were generated with immunoSEQ multiplex PCR, while TCRdb's copy carries only in-frame clones and drops some. The sample lists some 100,000 clones, approximately 92% occurring once. The TCR comes from a female donor with multiple sclerosis, enrolled in a pregnancy study. The source was peripheral blood, collected in the second trimester of pregnancy. J is TRBJ2-5 and V is TRBV5-6; D remains unclear. The CDR3 reads CASSLDMQVRETQYF. As DNA, the CDR3 is TGTGCCAGCAGCTTGGATATGCAGGTACGGGAGACCCAGTACTTC.